These 21 T cell receptor beta chains were all obtained from the same sample, sequenced in a study of blood T cell repertoires in COVID-19. The repertoire was sequenced with immunoSEQ multiplex PCR; TCRdb's copy has only in-frame clones and lacks some. The sample lists about 74,000 clones; about 86% were seen once. Input material: peripheral blood. Every receptor here comes from a woman of 80 years or more with active or convalescent COVID-19.

The chain employs TRBV5-1 and TRBJ2-6, with a weak D call TRBD2 (5 bases). V was pared by 0 bases and J by 0 bases, with 10 bases between. Per germline, CDR1 SGHRS and CDR2 YFSETQ. The CDR3 runs to 17 residues. CDR3 coding DNA: TGCGCCAGCAGCTTGGTCGCGGGTAACTCTGGGGCCAACGTCCTGACTTTC. Encoded protein: CASSLVAGNSGANVLTF.

The chain couples TRBV19 to TRBJ2-2, with a possible D match to TRBD2 (5 bases). Germline values: CDR1 LNHDA, CDR2 SQIVND (reference sequence). There are 15 residues in the CDR3. V was clipped by 3 bases and J by 0 bases, with 8 bases between them. The CDR3 bases are TGTGCCAGTAGTATTACTAGAGCGAACACCGGGGAGCTGTTTTTT. It is translated as CASSITRANTGELFF.

V usage is TRBV4-3 and J usage is TRBJ1-3, with 8 bases identical to TRBD1. The germline gives CDR1 LGHNA, CDR2 YSLEER. V was clipped by 2 bases and J by 0 bases; unmatched bases: 6. The CDR3 totals 17 residues. The CDR3 region has the DNA TGCGCCAGCAGCCAAAGACTGGACAGGGTCTCTGGAAACACCATATATTTT. Its translation is CASSQRLDRVSGNTIYF.

The chain has TRBV9 and TRBJ2-5, with 9 nucleotides matching TRBD2. The junction had 7 bases not matched to a gene; V was cut back by 3 bases and J by 4 bases. Germline-derived CDR1 and CDR2 are SGDLS and YYNGEE. This CDR3 comprises 15 residues. The CDR3 is CASSGGGGAGETQYF. The CDR3 nucleotides are TGTGCCAGCAGCGGCGGCGGGGGGGCGGGAGAGACCCAGTACTTC.

J is TRBJ2-3 and V is TRBV5-6, with 12 positions matching TRBD1. Germline V CDR1 and CDR2: SGHDT, YYEEEE. Trimming at V came to 0 bases and at J to 6 bases, leaving 5 bases not matched to a gene. The CDR3 has 16 residues. The CDR3 loop reads CASSLAGTGGADTQYF. CDR3 bases: TGTGCCAGCAGCTTGGCCGGGACAGGGGGCGCGGATACGCAGTATTTT.

This clone was seen once. This rearrangement joins TRBV5-6 to TRBJ1-2, with 7 bases fitting TRBD1. The V and J ends lost 4 bases and 5 bases, in that order; junction bases with no gene match: 5. CDR1 is SGHDT and CDR2 is YYEEEE in the germline V gene. The CDR3 covers 13 residues. The chain's CDR3 is CASSMTGPYGYTF. The CDR3 region has the DNA TGTGCCAGCAGCATGACAGGGCCGTATGGCTACACCTTC.

CDR3 sequence (DNA): TGTGCCAGCAGCTACTCTAGTAGTCAAGAGACCCAGTACTTC. It is translated as CASSYSSSQETQYF. The rearrangement links TRBV11-3 to TRBJ2-5, with D uncertain. Germline assignment: CDR1 SGHNT and CDR2 YENEEA. Trimming cost V 4 bases and J 2 bases, with 11 bases left between them. CDR3 length: 14 amino acids. The whole variable domain, filled in from reference TRBV11-3 and TRBJ2-5, reads EAGVVQSPRYKIIEKKQPVAFWCNPISGHNTLYWYLQNLGQGPELLIRYENEEAVDDSQLPKDRFSAERLKGVDSTLKIQPAELGDSAVYLCASSYSSSQETQYFGPGTRLLVL.

This chain joins TRBV5-4 and TRBJ2-5; 15 nucleotides match TRBD2. From germline, CDR1 is SGHNT and CDR2 YYREEE (reference sequence). This CDR3 has 16 residues. J was trimmed by 5 bases and V by 5 bases; bases with no gene match: 7. This CDR3 is CASSGLAGGSWETQYF. The DNA for the CDR3 is TGTGCCAGCAGTGGACTAGCGGGGGGGTCGTGGGAGACCCAGTACTTC.

This chain links TRBV6-1 with TRBJ2-1; the match to TRBD2 covers 9 bases. The junction had 2 bases not matched to a gene; V was cut back by 1 base and J by 4 bases. The CDR3 extends over 15 amino acids. CDR1 is MNHNS, CDR2 SASEGT, per germline. CDR3 sequence: CASSEGLAEYNEQFF. As DNA, the CDR3 is TGTGCCAGCAGTGAAGGACTAGCGGAATACAATGAGCAGTTCTTC.

The gene calls are TRBV27 and TRBJ2-5; D remains ambiguous. The germline V gene has CDR1 MNHEY and CDR2 SMNVEV (reference sequence). The CDR3 spans 14 residues. The V end was cut by 6 bases, the J end by 1 base, with 12 bases between. The CDR3 spells CASRGWWSQETQYF. In DNA form, the CDR3 reads TGTGCCAGCAGGGGTTGGTGGAGCCAAGAGACCCAGTACTTC.

The rearrangement links TRBV6-2 or TRBV6-3 to TRBJ2-5, with 11 nucleotides matching TRBD2. Trimming removed 2 bases from V and 3 bases from J; junction bases left unmatched: 5. CDR1 is MNHEY, CDR2 SVGEGT, per germline. There are 16 residues in the CDR3. The CDR3 spells CASSYRLAGTEETQYF. CDR3 coding DNA: TGTGCCAGCAGTTACAGACTAGCGGGAACGGAAGAGACCCAGTACTTC.

The chain employs TRBV7-6 and TRBJ2-2; D is perhaps TRBD1 (6 bases). V lost 2 bases to trimming and J lost 3 bases, with 19 bases between them. This CDR3 has 18 amino acids. Germline CDR1 reads SGHVS; CDR2 reads FNYEAQ. The CDR3 nucleotides read TGTGCCAGCAGCTTAAGCGGTCTTGGGGGCTGGGACACCGGGGAGCTGTTTTTT. This sequence encodes CASSLSGLGGWDTGELFF.

V usage is TRBV9 and J usage is TRBJ2-4; 10 bases are a match to TRBD2. With 0 bases clipped from V and 1 base from J, the junction kept 10 bases outside the gene matches. The CDR3 sequence is 19 residues long. Germline CDR1 and CDR2: SGDLS and YYNGEE. CDR3 residues: CASSVGASGGLRAKNIQYF. CDR3 coding DNA: TGTGCCAGCAGCGTAGGGGCTAGCGGGGGCTTGAGGGCCAAAAACATTCAGTACTTC.

This clone occurred once. J is TRBJ1-1 and V is TRBV6-5; D not resolved. CDR1 and CDR2 (germline): MNHEY, SVGAGI. Trimming pared 0 bases from V and 3 bases from J, leaving 8 bases between. This CDR3 has 14 residues. CDR3 loop: CASSYSTGYTEAFF. The CDR3 region has the DNA TGTGCCAGCAGTTACTCGACGGGATACACTGAAGCTTTCTTT.

This chain uses TRBV19 with TRBJ1-2; 8 bases line up with TRBD1. There are 14 residues in the CDR3. J was trimmed by 7 bases and V by 7 bases; bases with no gene match: 11. CDR1 is LNHDA, CDR2 SQIVND, per germline (reference sequence). Here the CDR3 DNA reads TGTGCCAGTAACCTTATCGGTACAGGGGGTGGCTACACCTTC. Encoded protein: CASNLIGTGGGYTF.

V is TRBV9 and J is TRBJ2-1; 11 positions agree with TRBD2. J lost 4 bases, V lost 4 bases, and 4 bases had no gene match. Germline CDR1 reads SGDLS; CDR2 reads YYNGEE. This CDR3 contains 15 residues. Here the CDR3 DNA reads TGTGCCAGCAGCTTTCTAGCGGGGGGATACAATGAGCAGTTCTTC. It is translated as CASSFLAGGYNEQFF.

This chain links TRBV5-6 with TRBJ2-5, with D possibly being TRBD1 (7 bases). The germline V and J ends were trimmed by 4 bases and 5 bases, with 21 bases remaining between them. This CDR3 comprises 16 residues. From germline, CDR1 is SGHDT and CDR2 YYEEEE. The CDR3 nucleotides read TGTGCCAGCAGCCCCAGGGGGGCCCCCGGCGGGGAGACCCAGTACTTC. Translating gives CASSPRGAPGGETQYF.

The chain carries TRBV27 and TRBJ2-7, with a tentative D call TRBD2 (6 bases). Germline CDR1 MNHEY, CDR2 SMNVEV (reference sequence). This CDR3 region has 12 residues. V lost 5 bases, J lost 4 bases, and 9 bases lay in between. In nucleotides, the CDR3 is TGTGCCAGCAGTCCCGGGGGTTACGAGCAGTACTTC. Its protein product is CASSPGGYEQYF.

V gene TRBV6-2 or TRBV6-3 combines with J gene TRBJ2-3, with 14 bases that match TRBD2. The germline V gene encodes CDR1 MNHEY and CDR2 SVGEGT. Trimming took 8 bases from V and 4 from J; bases not matched to a gene: 5. There are 15 residues in the CDR3. The CDR3 is CASCRTSGGPDTQYF. CDR3 in DNA: TGTGCCAGCTGCCGGACTAGCGGGGGGCCAGATACGCAGTATTTT.

The chain combines TRBV4-3 with TRBJ2-3, with a possible D match to TRBD2 (7 bases). Between the trimmed V and J ends, which lost 1 base and 0 bases, there was a span of 17 bases. The germline CDR1 and CDR2 sequences are LGHNA and YSLEER. The CDR3 has 18 amino acids. For the CDR3, the DNA is TGCGCCAGCAGCCAAGCGGCGGGGGCCTCAACTAGCACAGATACGCAGTATTTT. It yields the protein CASSQAAGASTSTDTQYF.

The V gene is TRBV7-2, the J gene TRBJ2-3; no firm D call. V was shortened by 1 base and J by 3 bases, with 8 bases between the two germline ends. CDR3 length: 14 residues. Germline lookup yields CDR1 SGHTA and CDR2 FQGNSA. CDR3 in amino acids: CASSLGHTTDTQYF. CDR3 DNA sequence: TGTGCCAGCAGCTTAGGGCACACGACAGATACGCAGTATTTT.